A single sample is the source of the 10 T cell receptor beta chains below, sequenced in a study of T cell changes during pregnancy in multiple sclerosis. Profiling relied on immunoSEQ multiplex PCR, and the TCRdb table lists in-frame clones only, not all of them. The sample has approximately 84,000 clones; 94% are singletons. Material: peripheral blood, obtained in the second trimester of pregnancy. Source of these receptors: a female donor in good health, enrolled as a control in a pregnancy study.

The chain has TRBV5-1 and TRBJ2-7; 7 nucleotides line up with TRBD1. This CDR3 comprises 13 residues. J lost 9 bases, V lost 2 bases, and 8 bases had no gene match. CDR1 and CDR2 from the germline V gene are SGHRS and YFSETQ. The CDR3 spells CASSFDREQMQYF. The CDR3 DNA reads TGCGCCAGCAGCTTTGACAGGGAGCAAATGCAGTACTTC. Based on the CDR3 plus reference TRBV5-1 and TRBJ2-7, the full variable domain is KAGVTQTPRYLIKTRGQQVTLSCSPISGHRSVSWYQQTPGQGLQFLFEYFSETQRNKGNFPGRFSGRQFSNSRSEMNVSTLELGDSALYLCASSFDREQMQYFGPGTRLTVT.

The chain recombines TRBV19 with TRBJ2-7; TRBD1 matches at 9 bases. Per germline, CDR1 LNHDA and CDR2 SQIVND (reference sequence). The CDR3 is 15 residues long. The trim removed 3 bases at V and 3 bases at J, leaving 6 bases unmatched. This chain's CDR3 is CASSMKWTGVYEQYF. The CDR3 bases are TGTGCCAGTAGTATGAAGTGGACAGGGGTCTACGAGCAGTACTTC.

The V call is TRBV5-1, the J call TRBJ2-3, with 9 bases matching TRBD2. The germline V gene has CDR1 SGHRS and CDR2 YFSETQ. V trimming: 0 bases; J trimming: 4 bases; junction bases outside the gene matches: 12. The CDR3 has 18 amino acids. CDR3 protein: CASSLVLAGGKGADTQYF. The CDR3 region has the DNA TGCGCCAGCAGCTTGGTGTTGGCGGGGGGGAAGGGAGCAGATACGCAGTATTTT.

In this sample, this clone turned up once. This chain joins TRBV10-3 and TRBJ2-1; 7 bases align to TRBD1. The ends lost 3 bases at V and 6 bases at J; junction bases unmatched: 5. This CDR3 region has 14 residues. CDR1 is ENHRY and CDR2 is SYGVKD in the germline V gene. The CDR3 region has the DNA TGTGCCATCAGTGAATTGGGACAGTCCAATGAGCAGTTCTTC. It specifies CAISELGQSNEQFF.

The chain carries TRBV7-9 and TRBJ2-6; TRBD1 is a possible D gene (5 bases). Per the germline V gene, CDR1 is SEHNR and CDR2 is FQNEAQ (reference sequence). V gave up 3 bases and J gave up 3 bases, with 9 bases separating them. The CDR3 loop spans 15 amino acids. CDR3 DNA: TGTGCCAGCAGCTTTTTAGGGGATGGGGCCAACGTCCTGACTTTC. Its translation is CASSFLGDGANVLTF. Full variable domain (missing parts from reference TRBV7-9 and TRBJ2-6): DTGVSQNPRHKITKRGQNVTFRCDPISEHNRLYWYRQTLGQGPEFLTYFQNEAQLEKSRLLSDRFSAERPKGSFSTLEIQRTEQGDSAMYLCASSFLGDGANVLTFGAGSRLTVL.

The chain joins TRBV5-6 to TRBJ1-3, with TRBD1 matching over 7 bases. V shed 2 bases and J 0 bases; nucleotides not matched to a gene: 8. Germline V lookup: CDR1 SGHDT, CDR2 YYEEEE. The CDR3 is 17 amino acids. The CDR3: CASSFRQGSSSGNTIYF. The CDR3 DNA follows: TGTGCCAGCAGCTTCCGACAGGGATCCTCCTCTGGAAACACCATATATTTT.

The V and J genes are TRBV19 and TRBJ1-1, with D unresolved. V was cut by 1 base and J by 6 bases, with 12 bases left in between. Germline CDR1 reads LNHDA; CDR2 reads SQIVND (reference sequence). CDR3 size: 14 residues. The CDR3 bases are TGTGCCAGTAGTATAGTCTCGCGGGTCGCTGAAGCTTTCTTT. This translates into CASSIVSRVAEAFF.

This clone was found once. This chain links TRBV5-1 with TRBJ2-3; TRBD1 might be the D (5 bases). Germline CDR1 SGHRS, CDR2 YFSETQ. The CDR3 spans 11 residues. Trimming removed 6 bases from V and 6 bases from J, with 8 bases in between. CDR3 sequence: CASKGFDTQYF. The CDR3 nucleotides are TGCGCCAGCAAGGGGTTCGATACGCAGTATTTT.

The gene calls are TRBV5-1 and TRBJ2-3, with 11 positions matching TRBD1. The CDR3 is 15 residues long. Germline CDR1 reads SGHRS; CDR2 reads YFSETQ. J gave up 4 bases and V 1 base, and 2 bases lay outside the gene matches. The CDR3, as DNA: TGCGCCAGCAGCTTGAGGACAGGGGGCCCAGATACGCAGTATTTT. Translation: CASSLRTGGPDTQYF.

The chain has TRBV5-1 and TRBJ2-7; tentative D call: TRBD1 (6 bases). V lost 0 bases and J 5 bases, leaving 12 bases between the germline ends. The V gene's germline CDR1 is SGHRS and CDR2 YFSETQ. The CDR3 spans 14 residues. CDR3 nucleotides: TGCGCCAGCAGCTTGGTGTGGACAGAACACGAGCAGTACTTC. Encoded protein: CASSLVWTEHEQYF.